This T cell receptor (beta chain) was captured by sequencing in a study of shared clonotypes between healthy human individuals. Study-level findings and limits: The four-donor shared clonotypes exceeded non-shared clonotypes in generation probability, with non-shared ones scoring lower.

This clone was seen a handful of times. Its antigen is unidentified. The junction departs from germline at one end; a sequencing error may be responsible. The CDR3 is 14 amino acids. In germline, CDR1 is SNHLY, CDR2 FYNNEI. Each cell subset's genomic DNA was divided evenly among several immunoSEQ plates. The protocol was immunoSEQ multiplex PCR, while the TCRdb copy is restricted to in-frame clones and leaves out a portion. In the table there are a few million clones, just over 90% of which are singletons. The sequenced material came from naive CD4+ T cells sorted from blood. As for subset: CD45RA+ positively selected. The rearrangement joins TRBV2 to TRBJ2-7; possible D gene TRBD2, 6 bases. The receptor comes from a man aged 18 to 29 in good health. CDR3 amino acids: CASSEVDRTGGQYF. CDR3 DNA sequence: TGTGCCAGCAGCGAAGTGGACCGCACCGGGGGGCAGTACTTC. Full variable domain (missing parts from reference TRBV2 and TRBJ2-7): EPEVTQTPSHQVTQMGQEVILRCVPISNHLYFYWYRQILGQKVEFLVSFYNNEISEKSEIFDDQFSVERPDGSNFTLKIRSTKLEDSAMYFCASSEVDRTGGQYFGPGTRLTVT.